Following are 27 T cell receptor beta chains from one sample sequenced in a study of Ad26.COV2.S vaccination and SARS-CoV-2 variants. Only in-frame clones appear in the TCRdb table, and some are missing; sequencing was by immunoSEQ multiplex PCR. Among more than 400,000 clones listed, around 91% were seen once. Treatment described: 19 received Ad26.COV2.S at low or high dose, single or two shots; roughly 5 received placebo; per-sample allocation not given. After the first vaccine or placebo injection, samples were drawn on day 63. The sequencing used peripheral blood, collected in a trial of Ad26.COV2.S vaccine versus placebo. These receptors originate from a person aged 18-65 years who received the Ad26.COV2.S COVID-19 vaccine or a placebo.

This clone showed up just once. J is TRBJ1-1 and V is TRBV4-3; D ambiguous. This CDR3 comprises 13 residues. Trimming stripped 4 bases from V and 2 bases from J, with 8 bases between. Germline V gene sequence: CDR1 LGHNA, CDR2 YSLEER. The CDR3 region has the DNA TGCGCCAGCAGCCTCGAGGGAAACACTGAAGCTTTCTTT. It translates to CASSLEGNTEAFF.

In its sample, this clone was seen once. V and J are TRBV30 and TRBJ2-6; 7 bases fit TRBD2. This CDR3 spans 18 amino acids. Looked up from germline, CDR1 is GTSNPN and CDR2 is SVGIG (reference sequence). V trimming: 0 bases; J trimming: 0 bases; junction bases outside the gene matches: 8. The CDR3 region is CAWSVRAGANSGANVLTF. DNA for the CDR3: TGTGCCTGGAGTGTCAGGGCGGGAGCCAACTCTGGGGCCAACGTCCTGACTTTC.

The CDR3 is CASSPPGTAYGYTF. The CDR3 DNA reads TGTGCCAGCTCACCACCTGGGACAGCCTATGGCTACACCTTC. This rearrangement joins TRBV18 to TRBJ1-2, with 7 nucleotides matching TRBD1. Germline-derived CDR1 and CDR2 are KGHSH and LQKENI. The CDR3 runs to 14 residues. The V segment lost 0 bases and the J segment 4 bases; nucleotides outside the gene matches: 2.

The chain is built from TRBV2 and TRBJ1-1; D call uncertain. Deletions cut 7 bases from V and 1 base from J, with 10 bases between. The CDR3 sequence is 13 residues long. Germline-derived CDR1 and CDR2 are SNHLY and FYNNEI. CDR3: CASKGPGNTEAFF. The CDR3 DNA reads TGTGCCAGCAAGGGCCCGGGGAACACTGAAGCTTTCTTT.

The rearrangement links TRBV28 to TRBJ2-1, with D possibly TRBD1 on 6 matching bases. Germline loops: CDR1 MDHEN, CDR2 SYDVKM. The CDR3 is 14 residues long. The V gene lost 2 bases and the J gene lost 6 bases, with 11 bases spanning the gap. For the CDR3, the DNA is TGTGCCAGCAGTTTACCAGACAGGTCCAATGAGCAGTTCTTC. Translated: CASSLPDRSNEQFF.

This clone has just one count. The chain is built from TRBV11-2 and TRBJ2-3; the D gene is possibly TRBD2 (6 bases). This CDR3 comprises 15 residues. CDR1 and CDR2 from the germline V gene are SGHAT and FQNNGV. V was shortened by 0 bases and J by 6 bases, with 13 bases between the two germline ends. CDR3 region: CASSLEGLGPDTQYF. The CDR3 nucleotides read TGTGCCAGCAGCTTAGAGGGACTCGGACCGGATACGCAGTATTTT. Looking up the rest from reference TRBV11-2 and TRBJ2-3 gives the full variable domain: EAGVAQSPRYKIIEKRQSVAFWCNPISGHATLYWYQQILGQGPKLLIQFQNNGVVDDSQLPKDRFSAERLKGVDSTLKIQPAKLEDSAVYLCASSLEGLGPDTQYFGPGTRLTVL.

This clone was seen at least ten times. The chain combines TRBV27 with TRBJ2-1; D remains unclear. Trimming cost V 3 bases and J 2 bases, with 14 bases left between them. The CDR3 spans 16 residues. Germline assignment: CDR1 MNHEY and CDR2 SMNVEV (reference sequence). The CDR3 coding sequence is TGTGCCAGCAGTTTGTCGGTGGGTCCGGCCTACAATGAGCAGTTCTTC. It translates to CASSLSVGPAYNEQFF.

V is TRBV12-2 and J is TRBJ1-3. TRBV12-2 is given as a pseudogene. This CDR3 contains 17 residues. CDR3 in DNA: TGTGCAAGTCGCTTAGCGCCGGGGGCAGGTTCTGGAAACACCATATATTTT. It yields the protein CASRLAPGAGSGNTIYF.

DNA for the CDR3: TGTGCCAGCAGTTTCCTCCAAGAGACCCAGTACTTC. Protein: CASSFLQETQYF. This chain links TRBV27 with TRBJ2-5; D gene uncertain. Trimming cost V 3 bases and J 1 base, with 3 bases left between them. Germline CDR1 and CDR2: MNHEY and SMNVEV (reference sequence). CDR3 length equals 12 residues.

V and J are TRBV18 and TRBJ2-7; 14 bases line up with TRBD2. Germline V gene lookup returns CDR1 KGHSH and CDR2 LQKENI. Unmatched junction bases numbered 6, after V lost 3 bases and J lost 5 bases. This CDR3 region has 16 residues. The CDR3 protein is CASSPQTSGRANEQYF. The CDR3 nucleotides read TGTGCCAGCTCACCCCAGACTAGCGGGAGGGCCAACGAGCAGTACTTC.

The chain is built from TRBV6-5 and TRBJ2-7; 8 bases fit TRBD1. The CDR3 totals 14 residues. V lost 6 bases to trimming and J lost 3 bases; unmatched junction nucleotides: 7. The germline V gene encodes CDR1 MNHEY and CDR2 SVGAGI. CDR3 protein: CASSVTGAFYEQYF. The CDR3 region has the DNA TGTGCCAGCAGCGTGACAGGGGCCTTCTACGAGCAGTACTTC.

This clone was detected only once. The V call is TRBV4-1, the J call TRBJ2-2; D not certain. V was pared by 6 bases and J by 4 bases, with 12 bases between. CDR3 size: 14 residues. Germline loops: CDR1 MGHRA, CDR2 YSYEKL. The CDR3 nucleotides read TGCGCCAGCAGTCGGAAGGGATTCACCGGGGAGCTGTTTTTT. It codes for CASSRKGFTGELFF.

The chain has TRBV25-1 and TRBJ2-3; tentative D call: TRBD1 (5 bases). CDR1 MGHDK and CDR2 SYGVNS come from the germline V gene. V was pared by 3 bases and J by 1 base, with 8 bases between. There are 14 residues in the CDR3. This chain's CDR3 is CASSEGRGTDTQYF. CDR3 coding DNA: TGTGCCAGCAGTGAGGGCAGGGGCACAGATACGCAGTATTTT. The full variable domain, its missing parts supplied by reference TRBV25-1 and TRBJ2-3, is EADIYQTPRYLVIGTGKKITLECSQTMGHDKMYWYQQDPGMELHLIHYSYGVNSTEKGDLSSESTVSRIRTEHFPLTLESARPSHTSQYLCASSEGRGTDTQYFGPGTRLTVL.

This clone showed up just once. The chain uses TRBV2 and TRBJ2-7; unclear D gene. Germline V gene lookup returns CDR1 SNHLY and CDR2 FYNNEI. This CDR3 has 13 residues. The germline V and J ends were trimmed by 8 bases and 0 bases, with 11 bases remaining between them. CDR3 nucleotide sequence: TGTGCCAGCTCTGTGACAAACTCCTACGAGCAGTACTTC. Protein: CASSVTNSYEQYF.

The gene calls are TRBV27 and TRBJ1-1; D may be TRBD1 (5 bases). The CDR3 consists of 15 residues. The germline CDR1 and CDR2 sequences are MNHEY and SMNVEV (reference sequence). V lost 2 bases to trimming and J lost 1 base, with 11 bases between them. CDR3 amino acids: CASSLRGSPNTEAFF. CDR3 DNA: TGTGCCAGCAGTTTACGGGGGTCTCCGAACACTGAAGCTTTCTTT.

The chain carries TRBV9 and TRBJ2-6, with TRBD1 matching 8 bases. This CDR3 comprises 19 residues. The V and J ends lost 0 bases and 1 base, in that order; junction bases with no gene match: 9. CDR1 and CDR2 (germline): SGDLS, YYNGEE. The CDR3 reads CASSVATGTGRSGANVLTF. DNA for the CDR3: TGTGCCAGCAGCGTAGCTACAGGGACAGGAAGGTCTGGGGCCAACGTCCTGACTTTC.

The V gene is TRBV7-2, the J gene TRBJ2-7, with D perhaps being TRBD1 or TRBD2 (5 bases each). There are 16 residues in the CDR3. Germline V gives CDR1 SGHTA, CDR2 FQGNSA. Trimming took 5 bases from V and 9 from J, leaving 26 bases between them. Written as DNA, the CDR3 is TGTGCCAGCAGCACCAACCGGGACGGAGCTACGAGGGTGCAGTACTTC. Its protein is CASSTNRDGATRVQYF.

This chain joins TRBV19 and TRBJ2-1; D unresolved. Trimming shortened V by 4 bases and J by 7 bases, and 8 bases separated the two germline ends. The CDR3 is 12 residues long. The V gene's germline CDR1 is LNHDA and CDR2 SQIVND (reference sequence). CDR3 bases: TGTGCCAGTAGTAGGGTTCGGAATGAGCAGTTCTTC. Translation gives CASSRVRNEQFF.

DNA for the CDR3: TGTGCCAGCAGCTTCGGACAGACAGATACGCAGTATTTT. Translating gives CASSFGQTDTQYF. The V and J genes are TRBV7-3 and TRBJ2-3; maybe TRBD1 (6 bases). CDR3 size: 13 residues. Trimming shortened V by 3 bases and J by 3 bases, and 7 bases separated the two germline ends. CDR1 is SGHTA and CDR2 is FQGTGA in the germline V gene.

The CDR3 nucleotides read TGTGCCAGCTCACGGGACCGGCACACAGATACGCAGTATTTT. This translates into CASSRDRHTDTQYF. The chain couples TRBV18 to TRBJ2-3; D might be TRBD1 or TRBD2, each matching 5 bases. Per germline, CDR1 KGHSH and CDR2 LQKENI. CDR3 length: 14 residues. V dropped 4 bases and J dropped 2 bases, with 10 bases sitting between them.

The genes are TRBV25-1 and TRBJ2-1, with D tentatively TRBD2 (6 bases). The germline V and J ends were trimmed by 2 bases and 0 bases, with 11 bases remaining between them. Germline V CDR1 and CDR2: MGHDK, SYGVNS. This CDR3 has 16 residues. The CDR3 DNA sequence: TGTGCCAGCAGTGAAAATGGAGGGAGCTCCTACAATGAGCAGTTCTTC. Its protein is CASSENGGSSYNEQFF.

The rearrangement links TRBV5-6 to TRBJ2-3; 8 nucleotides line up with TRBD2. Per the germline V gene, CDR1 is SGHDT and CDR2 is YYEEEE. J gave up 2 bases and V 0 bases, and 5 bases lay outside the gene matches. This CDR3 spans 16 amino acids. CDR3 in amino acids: CASSLATSVLTDTQYF. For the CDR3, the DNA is TGTGCCAGCAGCTTGGCGACTAGCGTCCTCACAGATACGCAGTATTTT.

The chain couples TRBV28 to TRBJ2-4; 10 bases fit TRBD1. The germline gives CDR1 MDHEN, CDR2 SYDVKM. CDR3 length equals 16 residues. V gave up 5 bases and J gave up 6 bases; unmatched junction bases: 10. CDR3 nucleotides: TGTGCCAGCAGTCCCCCGACAGGGGGCTTAGGAAACATTCAGTACTTC. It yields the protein CASSPPTGGLGNIQYF.

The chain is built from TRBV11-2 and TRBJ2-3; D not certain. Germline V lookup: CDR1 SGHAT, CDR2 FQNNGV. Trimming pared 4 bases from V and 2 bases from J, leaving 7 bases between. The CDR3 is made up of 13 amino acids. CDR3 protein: CASSSWNTDTQYF. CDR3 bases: TGTGCCAGCAGCTCTTGGAACACAGATACGCAGTATTTT.

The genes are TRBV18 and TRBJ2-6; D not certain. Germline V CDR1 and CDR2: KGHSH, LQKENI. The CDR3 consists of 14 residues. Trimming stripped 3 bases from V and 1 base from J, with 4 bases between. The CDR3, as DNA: TGTGCCAGCTCACCCAAATCTGGGGCCAACGTCCTGACTTTC. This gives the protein CASSPKSGANVLTF.

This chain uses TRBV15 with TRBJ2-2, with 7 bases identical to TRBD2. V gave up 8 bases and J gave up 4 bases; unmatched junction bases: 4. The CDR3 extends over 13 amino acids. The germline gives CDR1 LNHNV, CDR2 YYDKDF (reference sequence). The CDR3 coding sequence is TGTGCCACCGGGGGAGGGTTCACCGGGGAGCTGTTTTTT. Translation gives CATGGGFTGELFF. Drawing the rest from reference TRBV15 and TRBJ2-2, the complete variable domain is DAMVIQNPRYQVTQFGKPVTLSCSQTLNHNVMYWYQQKSSQAPKLLFHYYDKDFNNEADTPDNFQSRRPNTSFCFLDIRSPGLGDTAMYLCATGGGFTGELFFGEGSRLTVL.

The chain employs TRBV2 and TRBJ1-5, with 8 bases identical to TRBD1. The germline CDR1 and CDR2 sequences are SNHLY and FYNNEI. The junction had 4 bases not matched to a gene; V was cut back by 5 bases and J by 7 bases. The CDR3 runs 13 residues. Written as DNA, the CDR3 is TGTGCCAGCAGTCAGGGGGCTGGGCAGCCCCAGCATTTT. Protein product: CASSQGAGQPQHF.